This T cell receptor (beta chain) was sequenced during a study of post-analysis software for immune sequencing data. The overall study: Clinical courses comprised relapsing-remitting, secondary progressive and progressive-relapsing multiple sclerosis. Study conclusions and caveats: For normalized Chao1 diversity, multiple sclerosis patients scored significantly lower than controls did. With TRBV5-6, TRBV5-1 and TRBV20-1 included, 5 or 6 TRBV segments were more frequent in patients than in controls.

J lost 2 bases, V lost 7 bases, and 7 bases had no gene match. CDR1 MNHNY and CDR2 SVGAGI come from the germline V gene (reference sequence). This CDR3 has 14 residues. Unique molecular identifiers were carried by the TCR beta cDNA libraries. Roughly 0.5 million cDNA molecules were obtained from roughly 1.1 to 9.2 million T cells. TCRdb passed the PCR reads through MiXCR, listing each CDR3 protein once. The sample includes around 400,000 distinct CDR3 sequences, approximately 38% of them seen just once. This clonotype was detected a few times. Its antigen remains unknown. This sequence joins TRBV6-6 and TRBJ2-7, with 8 bases that match TRBD1. The sequenced sample was blood. This TCR was recovered from a girl aged 10-17 years with multiple sclerosis. The CDR3 here is CASIPRDRTYEQYF. The CDR3 DNA follows: TGTGCCAGCATACCCCGGGACAGGACCTACGAGCAGTACTTC.